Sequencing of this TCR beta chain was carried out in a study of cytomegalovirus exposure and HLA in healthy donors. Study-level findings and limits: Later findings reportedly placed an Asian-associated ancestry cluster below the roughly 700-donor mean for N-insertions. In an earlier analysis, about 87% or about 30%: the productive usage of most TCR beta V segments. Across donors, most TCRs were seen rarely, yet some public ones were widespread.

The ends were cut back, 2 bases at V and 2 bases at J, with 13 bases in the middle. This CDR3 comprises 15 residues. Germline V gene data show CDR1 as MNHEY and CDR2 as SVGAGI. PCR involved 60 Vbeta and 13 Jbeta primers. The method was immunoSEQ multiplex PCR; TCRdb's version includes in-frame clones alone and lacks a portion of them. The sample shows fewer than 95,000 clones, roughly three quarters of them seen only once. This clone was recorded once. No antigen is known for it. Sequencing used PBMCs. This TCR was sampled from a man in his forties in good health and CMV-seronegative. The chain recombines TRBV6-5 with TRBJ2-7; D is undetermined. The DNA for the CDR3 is TGTGCCAGCAGTTACCGGTCAGGCCTCACCTACGAGCAGTACTTC. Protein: CASSYRSGLTYEQYF.